These T cell receptor beta chains were read from a single sample in a study of early T cells in non-severe SARS-CoV-2 infection. A single record per CDR3 protein comes from TCRdb applying MiXCR to the 5' RACE reads. This sample carries more than 50,000 distinct CDR3 sequences, about 12% of them seen once, and the ten largest clones take roughly 5%. The source material was whole blood. All receptors derive from an adult who was a healthcare worker with PCR-confirmed SARS-CoV-2 infection or an uninfected control (not recorded which). Each CDR3 is given with its conserved first and last residue. The D gene is left open where the match is weak. Where a row states a size, it is once, few, many or the class of an expanded clone; other rows omit it.

d_call,clone_size,j_call,v_call,cdr3_aa,cdr3_nt
NA,few,TRBJ2-7,TRBV7-2,CASSLDLYEQYF,TGTGCCAGCAGCTTAGATCTGTACGAGCAGTACTTC
TRBD1,many,TRBJ2-1,TRBV2,CASRRTGGGNEQFF,TGTGCCAGCAGACGCACAGGGGGCGGGAATGAGCAGTTCTTC
TRBD1,NA,TRBJ1-2,TRBV10-3,CAIGQGLGAYGYTF,TGTGCCATAGGACAGGGATTAGGAGCCTATGGCTACACCTTC
NA,few,TRBJ1-3,TRBV4-1,CASSQGARSSENTIYF,TGCGCCAGCAGCCAAGGGGCCAGGAGCTCTGAAAACACCATATATTTT
NA,many,TRBJ2-7,TRBV20-1,CSARNPFSYEQYF,TGCAGTGCTAGAAACCCCTTCTCCTACGAGCAGTACTTC
NA,few,TRBJ2-1,TRBV2,CASRDTGGGEQFF,TGTGCCAGCAGAGATACAGGGGGGGGTGAGCAGTTCTTC
NA,NA,TRBJ2-3,TRBV28,CASSFADVTQYF,TGTGCCAGCAGTTTCGCCGATGTCACGCAGTATTTT
TRBD1,many,TRBJ2-2,TRBV6-2/TRBV6-3,CASSPHRTGLAGELFF,TGTGCCAGCAGTCCGCATCGGACAGGGCTGGCCGGGGAGCTGTTTTTT
NA,NA,TRBJ2-1,TRBV29-1,CSAEGSSYNEQFF,TGCAGCGCCGAGGGGAGCTCCTACAATGAGCAGTTCTTC
NA,few,TRBJ2-3,TRBV18,CASSPTDTQYF,TGTGCCAGCTCACCAACAGATACGCAGTATTTT
TRBD1,NA,TRBJ2-3,TRBV5-1,CASSLGTGAGDTQYF,TGCGCCAGCAGCTTGGGGACAGGGGCTGGAGATACGCAGTATTTT
NA,few,TRBJ1-1,TRBV10-2,CASSEGGGFDAFF,TGCGCCAGCAGTGAAGGGGGGGGATTCGACGCTTTCTTT
TRBD1,many,TRBJ2-5,TRBV20-1,CSAKPGTGGYETQYF,TGCAGTGCTAAACCCGGGACAGGGGGCTATGAGACCCAGTACTTC
NA,few,TRBJ2-3,TRBV5-1,CASSLGDRRSDTQYF,TGCGCCAGCAGCTTGGGTGACAGGAGGTCAGATACGCAGTATTTT
NA,NA,TRBJ1-3,TRBV6-1,CASSIEDINGNTIYF,TGTGCCAGCAGTATCGAGGACATAAATGGAAACACCATATATTTT
TRBD2,few,TRBJ2-7,TRBV28,CATSGSSYEQYF,TGTGCCACCAGCGGGAGCTCCTACGAGCAGTACTTC
NA,few,TRBJ2-1,TRBV5-4,CASSLWTRDEQFF,TGTGCCAGCAGCTTGTGGACGAGGGATGAGCAGTTCTTC
TRBD2,few,TRBJ2-1,TRBV20-1,CSARWGGENEQFF,TGCAGTGCTAGGTGGGGAGGGGAGAATGAGCAGTTCTTC
NA,few,TRBJ2-2,TRBV28,CASSLVSAGELFF,TGTGCCAGCAGTTTAGTTTCGGCAGGGGAGCTGTTTTTT
NA,many,TRBJ1-1,TRBV19,CASSLWDAGVNTEAFF,TGTGCCAGTAGTTTGTGGGACGCAGGGGTGAACACTGAAGCTTTCTTT
TRBD1,few,TRBJ2-1,TRBV24-1,CATSDSGQVYNEQFF,TGTGCCACCAGTGATTCAGGACAGGTTTACAATGAGCAGTTCTTC
NA,NA,TRBJ1-1,TRBV7-2,CASSSRPDEAFF,TGTGCCAGCAGCTCCAGGCCGGATGAAGCTTTCTTT
TRBD2,NA,TRBJ2-3,TRBV5-1,CASSGVAGGFGDTQYF,TGCGCCAGCAGCGGGGTAGCGGGAGGTTTCGGTGATACGCAGTATTTT
TRBD1,few,TRBJ2-7,TRBV2,CASSEWLGQGSYEQYF,TGTGCCAGCAGTGAATGGTTGGGACAGGGCTCCTACGAGCAGTACTTC
TRBD1,few,TRBJ2-5,TRBV12-3/TRBV12-4,CASSLWVGTGYQETQYF,TGTGCCAGCAGTTTATGGGTCGGGACAGGGTACCAAGAGACCCAGTACTTC
NA,few,TRBJ2-4,TRBV19,CASSTQARNIQYF,TGTGCCAGTAGTACACAGGCCCGGAACATTCAGTACTTC
TRBD2,NA,TRBJ2-1,TRBV7-2,CASSPKAGGSSYNEQFF,TGTGCCAGCAGCCCAAAAGCGGGGGGGAGCTCCTACAATGAGCAGTTCTTC
TRBD1,few,TRBJ1-2,TRBV6-6,CASSHYGQVGGYGYTF,TGTGCCAGCAGTCATTACGGACAGGTCGGGGGGTATGGCTACACCTTC
TRBD2,NA,TRBJ2-4,TRBV12-3/TRBV12-4,CASTSGDLAGNIQYF,TGTGCCAGCACTAGCGGAGACCTAGCCGGAAACATTCAGTACTTC
TRBD1,NA,TRBJ2-3,TRBV25-1,CASSEWTGATDTQYF,TGTGCCAGCAGTGAATGGACAGGAGCGACAGATACGCAGTATTTT
NA,NA,TRBJ2-7,TRBV11-1,CASARTTDAYEQYF,TGTGCCAGCGCTAGGACCACCGATGCCTACGAGCAGTACTTC
NA,few,TRBJ1-2,TRBV20-1,CSARGDYGYTF,TGCAGTGCTAGAGGGGATTATGGCTACACCTTC
NA,NA,TRBJ1-2,TRBV7-2,CASSFGVGVNYGYTF,TGTGCCAGCAGCTTCGGGGTAGGGGTTAACTATGGCTACACCTTC
TRBD1,NA,TRBJ2-4,TRBV5-1,CASSASTGTKNIQYF,TGCGCCAGCAGCGCGTCGACAGGGACCAAAAACATTCAGTACTTC
NA,few,TRBJ1-2,TRBV30,CAWSDGDTWQYTF,TGTGCCTGGAGTGATGGGGATACTTGGCAATACACCTTC